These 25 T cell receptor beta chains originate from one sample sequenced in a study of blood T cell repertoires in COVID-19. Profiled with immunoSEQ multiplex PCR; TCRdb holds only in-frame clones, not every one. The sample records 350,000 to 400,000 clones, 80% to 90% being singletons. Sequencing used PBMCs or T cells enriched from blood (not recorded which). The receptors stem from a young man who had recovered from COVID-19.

The CDR3 nucleotides are TGTGCCAGCAGCTTAGGCGGAAATTCACCCCTCCACTTT. Translating gives CASSLGGNSPLHF. V usage is TRBV7-9 and J usage is TRBJ1-6; D uncertain. Germline CDR1 and CDR2: SEHNR and FQNEAQ (reference sequence). CDR3 size: 13 residues. V was shortened by 1 base and J by 7 bases, with 5 bases between the two germline ends.

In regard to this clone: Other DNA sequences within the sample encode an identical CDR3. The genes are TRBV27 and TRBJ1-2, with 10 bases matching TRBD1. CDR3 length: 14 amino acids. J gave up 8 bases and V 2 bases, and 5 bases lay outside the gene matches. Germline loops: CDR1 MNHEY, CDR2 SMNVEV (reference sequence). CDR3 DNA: TGTGCCAGCAGTTTACTAGGACAGGGGGACGGCTACACCTTC. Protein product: CASSLLGQGDGYTF.

The CDR3 sequence is CATSHRTGGIRDEQFF. The CDR3 bases are TGTGCCACCAGTCACCGGACAGGGGGCATAAGGGATGAGCAGTTCTTC. The gene calls are TRBV24-1 and TRBJ2-1, with 11 positions matching TRBD1. The CDR3 sequence is 16 residues long. The junction had 11 bases not matched to a gene; V was cut back by 6 bases and J by 8 bases. In germline, CDR1 is KGHDR, CDR2 SFDVKD.

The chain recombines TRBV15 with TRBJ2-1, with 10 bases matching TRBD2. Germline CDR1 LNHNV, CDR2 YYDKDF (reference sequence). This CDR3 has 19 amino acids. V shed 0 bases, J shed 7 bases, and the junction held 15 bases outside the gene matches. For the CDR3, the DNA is TGTGCCACCAGCAGAGAGATCGGGGTAGCGGGAGGAGGGAGGAATGAGCAGTTCTTC. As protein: CATSREIGVAGGGRNEQFF.

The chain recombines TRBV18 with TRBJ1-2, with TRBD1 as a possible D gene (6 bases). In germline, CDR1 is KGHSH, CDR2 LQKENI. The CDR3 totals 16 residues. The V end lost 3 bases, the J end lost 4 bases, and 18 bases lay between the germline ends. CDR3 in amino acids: CASSPPGKGQIYGYTF. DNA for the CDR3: TGTGCCAGCTCACCGCCTGGAAAAGGACAGATCTATGGCTACACCTTC. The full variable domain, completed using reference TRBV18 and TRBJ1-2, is NAGVMQNPRHLVRRRGQEARLRCSPMKGHSHVYWYRQLPEEGLKFMVYLQKENIIDESGMPKERFSAEFPKEGPSILRIQQVVRGDSAAYFCASSPPGKGQIYGYTFGSGTRLTVV.

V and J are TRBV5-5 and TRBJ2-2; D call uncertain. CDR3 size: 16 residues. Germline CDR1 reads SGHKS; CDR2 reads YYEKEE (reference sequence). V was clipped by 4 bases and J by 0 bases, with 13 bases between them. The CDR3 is CASSTYSYPNTGELFF. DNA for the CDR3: TGTGCCAGCAGCACATACAGTTACCCGAACACCGGGGAGCTGTTTTTT.

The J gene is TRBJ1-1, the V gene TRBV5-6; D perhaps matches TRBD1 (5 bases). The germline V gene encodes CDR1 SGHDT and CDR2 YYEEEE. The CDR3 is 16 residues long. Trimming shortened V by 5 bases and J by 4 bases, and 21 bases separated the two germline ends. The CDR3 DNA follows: TGTGCCAGCAGACGCAGGACACTCCAGGAGGGCACTGAAGCTTTCTTT. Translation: CASRRRTLQEGTEAFF.

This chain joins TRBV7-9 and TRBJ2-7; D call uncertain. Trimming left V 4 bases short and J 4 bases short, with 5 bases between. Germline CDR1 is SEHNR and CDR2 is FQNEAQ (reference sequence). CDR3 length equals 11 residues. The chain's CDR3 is CASSSEYEQYF. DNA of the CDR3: TGTGCCAGCAGCTCTGAGTACGAGCAGTACTTC.

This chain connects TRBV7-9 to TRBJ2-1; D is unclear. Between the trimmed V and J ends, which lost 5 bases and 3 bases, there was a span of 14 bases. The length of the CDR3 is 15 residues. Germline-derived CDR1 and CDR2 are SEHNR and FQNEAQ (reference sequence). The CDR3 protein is CASSPRGGDYNEQFF. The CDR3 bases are TGTGCCAGCAGCCCTCGTGGCGGCGACTACAATGAGCAGTTCTTC.

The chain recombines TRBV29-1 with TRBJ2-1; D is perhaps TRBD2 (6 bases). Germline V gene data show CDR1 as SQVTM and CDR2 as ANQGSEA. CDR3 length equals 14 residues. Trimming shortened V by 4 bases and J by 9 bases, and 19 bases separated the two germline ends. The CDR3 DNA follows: TGCAGCGTTGTTCCCCCATATAGCGGCGGTGAGCAGTTCTTC. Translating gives CSVVPPYSGGEQFF.

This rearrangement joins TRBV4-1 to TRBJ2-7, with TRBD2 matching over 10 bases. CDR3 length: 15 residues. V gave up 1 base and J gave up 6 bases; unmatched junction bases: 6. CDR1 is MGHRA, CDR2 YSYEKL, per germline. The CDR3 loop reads CASSQAVLAGSEQYF. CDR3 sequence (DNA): TGCGCCAGCAGCCAAGCTGTACTAGCGGGGAGCGAGCAGTACTTC.

CDR3 protein: CASSESQAEGRSYTF. The CDR3 nucleotides are TGTGCCAGCAGTGAATCCCAGGCAGAGGGTCGAAGCTACACCTTC. V gene TRBV6-1 combines with J gene TRBJ1-2; D unresolved. The length of the CDR3 is 15 residues. V was trimmed by 2 bases and J by 9 bases, leaving 19 bases between them. Germline loops: CDR1 MNHNS, CDR2 SASEGT.

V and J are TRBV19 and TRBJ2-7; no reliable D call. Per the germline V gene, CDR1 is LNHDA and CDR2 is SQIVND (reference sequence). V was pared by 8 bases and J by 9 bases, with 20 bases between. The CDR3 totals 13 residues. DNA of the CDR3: TGTGCCAGTTGGCCCCGGAGTTCGCGTGGGCAGTACTTC. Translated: CASWPRSSRGQYF. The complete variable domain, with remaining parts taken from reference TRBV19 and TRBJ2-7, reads DGGITQSPKYLFRKEGQNVTLSCEQNLNHDAMYWYRQDPGQGLRLIYYSQIVNDFQKGDIAEGYSVSREKKESFPLTVTSAQKNPTAFYLCASWPRSSRGQYFGPGTRLTVT.

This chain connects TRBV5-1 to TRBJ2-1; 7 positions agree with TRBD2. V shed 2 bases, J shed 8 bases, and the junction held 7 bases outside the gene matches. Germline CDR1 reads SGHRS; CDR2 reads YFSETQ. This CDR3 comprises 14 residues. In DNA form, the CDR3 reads TGCGCCAGCAGCTTACTAGCGATCAAGCATGAGCAGTTCTTC. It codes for CASSLLAIKHEQFF.

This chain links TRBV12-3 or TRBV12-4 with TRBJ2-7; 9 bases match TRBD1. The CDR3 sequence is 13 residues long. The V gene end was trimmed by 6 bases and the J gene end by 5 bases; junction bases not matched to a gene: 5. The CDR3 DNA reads TGTGCCAGCAGGGGGACAGGGAGGGACGAGCAGTACTTC. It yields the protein CASRGTGRDEQYF.

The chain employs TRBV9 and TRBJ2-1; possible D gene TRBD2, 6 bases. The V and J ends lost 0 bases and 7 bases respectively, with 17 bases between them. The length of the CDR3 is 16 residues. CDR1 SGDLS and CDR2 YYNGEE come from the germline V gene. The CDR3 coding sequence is TGTGCCAGCAGCGTAGCTCCGGCGGGGCGAGGGAATGAGCAGTTCTTC. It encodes CASSVAPAGRGNEQFF.

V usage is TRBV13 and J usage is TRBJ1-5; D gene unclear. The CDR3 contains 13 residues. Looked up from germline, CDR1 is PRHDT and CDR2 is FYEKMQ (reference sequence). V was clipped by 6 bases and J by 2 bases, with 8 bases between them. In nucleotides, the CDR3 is TGTGCCAGCAGACGGGAGTGCAATCAGCCCCAGCATTTT. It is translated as CASRRECNQPQHF.

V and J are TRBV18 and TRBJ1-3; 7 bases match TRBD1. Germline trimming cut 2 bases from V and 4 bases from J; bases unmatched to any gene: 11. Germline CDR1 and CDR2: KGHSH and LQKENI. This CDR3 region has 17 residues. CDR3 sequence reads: CASSPSLLRTGGNTIYF. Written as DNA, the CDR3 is TGTGCCAGCTCACCAAGTCTATTAAGGACAGGAGGAAACACCATATATTTT.

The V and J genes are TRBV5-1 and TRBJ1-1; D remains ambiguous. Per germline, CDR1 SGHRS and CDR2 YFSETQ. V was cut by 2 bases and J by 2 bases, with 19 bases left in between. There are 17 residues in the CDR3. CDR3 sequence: CASSLISGEVYNTEAFF. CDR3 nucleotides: TGCGCCAGCAGCTTAATATCCGGGGAGGTCTACAACACTGAAGCTTTCTTT.

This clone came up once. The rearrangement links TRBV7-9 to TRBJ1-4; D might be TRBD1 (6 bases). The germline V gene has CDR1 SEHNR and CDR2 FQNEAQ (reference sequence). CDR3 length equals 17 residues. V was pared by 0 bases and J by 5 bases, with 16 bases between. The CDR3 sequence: CASSLAGARPINEKLFF. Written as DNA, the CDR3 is TGTGCCAGCAGCTTAGCGGGGGCGAGACCGATAAATGAAAAACTGTTTTTT.

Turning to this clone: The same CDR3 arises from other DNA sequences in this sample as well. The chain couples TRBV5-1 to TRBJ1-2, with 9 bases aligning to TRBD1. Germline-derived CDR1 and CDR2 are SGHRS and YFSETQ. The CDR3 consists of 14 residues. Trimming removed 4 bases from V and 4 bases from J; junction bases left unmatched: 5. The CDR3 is CASSPGQGSYGYTF. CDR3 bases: TGCGCCAGCAGCCCGGGACAGGGAAGCTATGGCTACACCTTC.

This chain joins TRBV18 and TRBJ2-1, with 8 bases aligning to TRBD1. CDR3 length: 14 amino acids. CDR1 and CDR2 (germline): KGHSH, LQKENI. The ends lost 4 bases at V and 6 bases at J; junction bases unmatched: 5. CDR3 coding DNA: TGTGCCAGCTCACAGACAGGGGCCCTCAATGAGCAGTTCTTC. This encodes CASSQTGALNEQFF.

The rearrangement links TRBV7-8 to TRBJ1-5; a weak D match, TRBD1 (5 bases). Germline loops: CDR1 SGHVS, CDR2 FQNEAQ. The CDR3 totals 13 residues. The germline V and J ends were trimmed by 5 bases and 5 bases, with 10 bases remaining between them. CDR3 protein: CASSPAGYQPQHF. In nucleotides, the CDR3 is TGTGCCAGCAGCCCTGCAGGGTATCAGCCCCAGCATTTT.

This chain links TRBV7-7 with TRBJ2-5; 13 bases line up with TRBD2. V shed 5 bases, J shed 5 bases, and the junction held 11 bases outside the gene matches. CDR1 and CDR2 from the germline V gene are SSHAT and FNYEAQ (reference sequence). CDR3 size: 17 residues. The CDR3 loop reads CASSPPGTSGIGETQYF. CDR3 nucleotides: TGTGCCAGCAGCCCCCCCGGGACTAGCGGGATAGGGGAGACCCAGTACTTC.

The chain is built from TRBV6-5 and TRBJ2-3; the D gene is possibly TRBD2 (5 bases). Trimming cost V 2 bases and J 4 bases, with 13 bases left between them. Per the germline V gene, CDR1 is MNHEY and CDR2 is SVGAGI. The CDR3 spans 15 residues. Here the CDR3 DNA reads TGTGCCAGCAGTTACGACTACTCCTCCGCAGATACGCAGTATTTT. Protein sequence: CASSYDYSSADTQYF.